The sequence of this T cell receptor beta chain was determined in a study of human T cells and chemical hapten exposure. Unique molecular identifiers were attached to individual cDNA molecules during library preparation. Per the original methods: Sequenced samples showed a median of 95,638 TCRs each, with counts running from around 25,000 to 690,000. TCRdb called the 5' RACE reads again in MiXCR, with one record for every CDR3 protein. These V and J calls originate from TCRdb's pipeline instead of the authors' own analysis. There are about 140,000 distinct CDR3 sequences in the sample; around 4.4% occur only once, and 1.3% to 1.5% lies in the top ten. The CDR3 extends over 15 amino acids. Germline V gene data show CDR1 as KGHDR and CDR2 as SFDVKD. The trim removed 5 bases at V and 5 bases at J, leaving 8 bases unmatched. This clonotype turned up a few times. The total RNA was obtained from whole blood that was not fractionated.

This chain connects TRBV24-1 to TRBJ2-1, with TRBD1 matching 7 bases. This sequence originates from a female donor in good health. In DNA, the CDR3 is TGTGCCACCAGTGTAAGTTCAGGGGGAGACAATGAGCAGTTCTTC. Translating gives CATSVSSGGDNEQFF.